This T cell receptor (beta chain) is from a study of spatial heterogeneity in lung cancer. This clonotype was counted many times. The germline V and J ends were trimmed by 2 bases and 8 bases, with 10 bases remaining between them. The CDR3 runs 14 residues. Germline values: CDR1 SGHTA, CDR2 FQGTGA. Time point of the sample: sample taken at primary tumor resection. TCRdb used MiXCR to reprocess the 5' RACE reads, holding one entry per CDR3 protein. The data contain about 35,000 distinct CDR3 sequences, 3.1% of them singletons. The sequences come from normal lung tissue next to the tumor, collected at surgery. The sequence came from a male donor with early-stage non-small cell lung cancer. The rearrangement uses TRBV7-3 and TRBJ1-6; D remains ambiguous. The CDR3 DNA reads TGTGCCAGCAGCTTAGCGGGCGGGGATTCACCCCTCCACTTT. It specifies CASSLAGGDSPLHF.